Following are 25 T cell receptor beta chains from one sample sequenced in a study of T cell repertoires in cytomegalovirus infection (dated by TCRdb to between 2017 and 2020). This sample's treatment or condition label indicates: in vitro stimulation with specific CMV peptide epitopes to enrich CMV-specific T cells. Data came from an Illumina HiSeq 1500. Using fastp trimming at Q25 and MiXCR clonotype assembly, TCRdb reanalyzed the public sequencing data and kept in-frame beta chains. Entries are consolidated by CDR3 protein sequence, retaining the most common genes and DNA. The sample table holds more than 45,000 distinct CDR3 sequences, of which 15% to 25% were seen once. The ten largest clones capture about 68% of the sample. These TCRs' antigens remain unknown. The starting material was CD8+ T cells from cultured PBMCs, obtained from culture after CMV antigen stimulation. These receptors originate from a human donor in good health (CMV status not recorded). Some clones in this sample may be carry-over from other donors' samples.

This clonotype has more than one count but fewer than ten. The chain has TRBV6-1 and TRBJ2-7; D possibly corresponds to TRBD1 (5 bases). The germline V and J ends were trimmed by 5 bases and 2 bases, with 19 bases remaining between them. The CDR3 totals 16 residues. The germline gives CDR1 MNHNS, CDR2 SASEGT. CDR3 nucleotide sequence: TGTGCCAGCAGTTTAAGTTGGGGCAGGAGCACCTACGAGCAGTACTTC. The encoded protein is CASSLSWGRSTYEQYF.

This rearrangement joins TRBV7-8 to TRBJ2-5; no reliable D call. The V end was cut by 5 bases, the J end by 9 bases, with 22 bases between. Germline CDR1 SGHVS, CDR2 FQNEAQ. The CDR3 is made up of 15 amino acids. This CDR3 is CASSLRSLAPLPQYF. CDR3 DNA: TGTGCCAGCAGCCTTAGGTCGCTTGCCCCTCTGCCCCAGTACTTC.

This clonotype was seen a single time. V is TRBV12-3 or TRBV12-4 and J is TRBJ1-5; D not resolved. The length of the CDR3 is 12 residues. Trimming stripped 8 bases from V and 4 bases from J, with 9 bases between. CDR3 sequence reads: CASLSGNQPQHF. The CDR3 region has the DNA TGTGCCAGCCTATCTGGGAATCAGCCCCAGCATTTT.

This rearrangement joins TRBV28 to TRBJ1-2; D is unresolved. The CDR3 has 13 amino acids. V was pared by 5 bases and J by 4 bases, with 11 bases between. The V gene's germline CDR1 is MDHEN and CDR2 SYDVKM. The CDR3: CASSPPNSYGYTF. DNA of the CDR3: TGTGCCAGCAGTCCCCCCAACAGCTATGGCTACACCTTC.

V gene TRBV4-3 combines with J gene TRBJ2-1; D gene unclear. Germline CDR1 is LGHNA and CDR2 is YSLEER. The CDR3 is made up of 17 amino acids. Trimming removed 0 bases from V and 2 bases from J, with 14 bases in between. CDR3 residues: CASSQESLPAAYNEQFF. CDR3 DNA: TGCGCCAGCAGCCAAGAGAGCCTTCCTGCCGCCTACAATGAGCAGTTCTTC.

The V call is TRBV7-8, the J call TRBJ2-2, with 8 bases identical to TRBD1. V lost 2 bases to trimming and J lost 2 bases; unmatched junction nucleotides: 10. The CDR3 is 18 amino acids. Germline CDR1 is SGHVS and CDR2 is FQNEAQ. CDR3 sequence (DNA): TGTGCCAGCAGCTTATCAGGGACGACAGGGGCTAACACCGGGGAGCTGTTTTTT. It encodes CASSLSGTTGANTGELFF. The whole variable domain, filled in from reference TRBV7-8 and TRBJ2-2, reads GAGVSQSPRYKVAKRGQDVALRCDPISGHVSLFWYQQALGQGPEFLTYFQNEAQLDKSGLPSDRFFAERPEGSVSTLKIQRTQQEDSAVYLCASSLSGTTGANTGELFFGEGSRLTVL.

This clonotype was observed at least ten times. The chain couples TRBV5-1 to TRBJ1-3; no definite D call. From germline, CDR1 is SGHRS and CDR2 YFSETQ. The CDR3 consists of 16 residues. Trimming shortened V by 0 bases and J by 0 bases, and 10 bases separated the two germline ends. Here the CDR3 DNA reads TGCGCCAGCAGCTTGGTGGGAGCCTACTCTGGAAACACCATATATTTT. Protein sequence: CASSLVGAYSGNTIYF.

This clonotype appeared a few times. This chain joins TRBV7-6 and TRBJ2-6; the D call may be TRBD1 or TRBD2 (6 bases each). V dropped 3 bases and J dropped 4 bases, with 13 bases sitting between them. The CDR3 consists of 16 residues. Germline assignment: CDR1 SGHVS and CDR2 FNYEAQ. CDR3 bases: TGTGCCAGCAGCTTTAGGGGGGCTCTGGGGGCCAACGTCCTGACTTTC. Amino acid sequence: CASSFRGALGANVLTF.

This clonotype is a singleton in its sample. V usage is TRBV7-2 and J usage is TRBJ2-7, with D possibly being TRBD2 (5 bases). Germline V CDR1 and CDR2: SGHTA, FQGNSA. V shed 3 bases and J shed 6 bases, with 9 bases lying between them. There are 12 residues in the CDR3. The DNA for the CDR3 is TGTGCCAGCAGCTTTGCGGGTCCCGAGCAGTACTTC. Protein product: CASSFAGPEQYF.

This clonotype has just a few counts. The chain has TRBV7-2 and TRBJ2-2; the D gene could be TRBD1 or TRBD2 (5 bases each). The CDR3 sequence is 15 residues long. Trimming stripped 7 bases from V and 3 bases from J, with 15 bases between. Germline assignment: CDR1 SGHTA and CDR2 FQGNSA. CDR3 sequence: CASNQYGGYTGELFF. The CDR3 coding sequence is TGTGCCAGCAACCAATATGGGGGATACACCGGGGAGCTGTTTTTT.

This clonotype has a handful of counts. This chain links TRBV4-3 with TRBJ2-5; D is perhaps TRBD1 or TRBD2 (6 bases each). The V end lost 1 base, the J end lost 6 bases, and 12 bases lay between the germline ends. Germline V gene sequence: CDR1 LGHNA, CDR2 YSLEER. The CDR3 has 14 residues. The CDR3 region is CASSQGLGGQTQYF. As DNA, the CDR3 is TGCGCCAGCAGCCAAGGTCTTGGGGGGCAGACCCAGTACTTC.

The chain carries TRBV7-2 and TRBJ2-3; weak D call: TRBD2 (6 bases). Germline V lookup: CDR1 SGHTA, CDR2 FQGNSA. The CDR3 sequence is 15 residues long. Between the trimmed V and J ends, which lost 4 bases and 1 base, there was a span of 12 bases. The CDR3 DNA sequence: TGTGCCAGCAGCTCGACTAGGCGCGGCACAGATACGCAGTATTTT. Its translation is CASSSTRRGTDTQYF. The variable domain in full, completed from reference TRBV7-2 and TRBJ2-3, reads GAGVSQSPSNKVTEKGKDVELRCDPISGHTALYWYRQSLGQGLEFLIYFQGNSAPDKSGLPSDRFSAERTGGSVSTLTIQRTQQEDSAVYLCASSSTRRGTDTQYFGPGTRLTVL.

This rearrangement joins TRBV27 to TRBJ1-5; D not certain. Looked up from germline, CDR1 is MNHEY and CDR2 is SMNVEV (reference sequence). The V and J ends lost 4 bases and 5 bases respectively, with 6 bases between them. The CDR3 loop spans 12 amino acids. In DNA form, the CDR3 reads TGTGCCAGCAGTTCGCAGGATCAGCCCCAGCATTTT. It yields the protein CASSSQDQPQHF.

This clonotype was seen a handful of times. J is TRBJ1-2 and V is TRBV7-9; a possible D gene is TRBD1 (5 bases). The germline gives CDR1 SEHNR, CDR2 FQNEAQ (reference sequence). The CDR3 extends over 17 amino acids. The V end lost 5 bases, the J end lost 4 bases, and 23 bases lay between the germline ends. The CDR3 protein is CASSANMDSGTFYGYTF. The CDR3 DNA sequence: TGTGCCAGCAGCGCCAATATGGACTCAGGGACCTTCTATGGCTACACCTTC.

This clonotype showed up many times. This rearrangement joins TRBV6-1 to TRBJ2-5, with D uncertain. Germline-derived CDR1 and CDR2 are MNHNS and SASEGT. The CDR3 is made up of 12 amino acids. V gave up 6 bases and J gave up 9 bases, with 14 bases separating them. The CDR3 DNA reads TGTGCCAGCAGCCCCCCAGGATTTGCCCAGTACTTC. The encoded protein is CASSPPGFAQYF.

This clonotype was seen only a few times. The rearrangement links TRBV24-1 to TRBJ2-3; 11 bases fit TRBD2. Germline CDR1 reads KGHDR; CDR2 reads SFDVKD. The CDR3 length is 17 residues. After removal of 3 bases from V and 4 bases from J, the junction contained 8 bases not matched to a gene. CDR3 region: CATSDHKIAGGADTQYF. The CDR3 DNA sequence: TGTGCCACCAGTGATCACAAGATAGCGGGAGGGGCAGATACGCAGTATTTT.

The chain is built from TRBV28 and TRBJ2-7; D perhaps matches TRBD2 (6 bases). Germline V gene sequence: CDR1 MDHEN, CDR2 SYDVKM. V was clipped by 1 base and J by 5 bases, with 12 bases between them. The CDR3 runs 14 residues. The DNA for the CDR3 is TGTGCCAGCAGTTTATTAACCGGAGGGGACGAGCAGTACTTC. Translating gives CASSLLTGGDEQYF. Together with reference TRBV28 and TRBJ2-7, the CDR3 gives the full variable domain: DVKVTQSSRYLVKRTGEKVFLECVQDMDHENMFWYRQDPGLGLRLIYFSYDVKMKEKGDIPEGYSVSREKKERFSLILESASTNQTSMYLCASSLLTGGDEQYFGPGTRLTVT.

The chain employs TRBV7-2 and TRBJ2-1; 8 bases line up with TRBD2. The CDR3 spans 13 residues. V lost 8 bases to trimming and J lost 7 bases; unmatched junction nucleotides: 7. From germline, CDR1 is SGHTA and CDR2 FQGNSA. CDR3: CASAGGGENEQFF. CDR3 in DNA: TGTGCCAGCGCGGGGGGAGGGGAAAATGAGCAGTTCTTC.

This chain uses TRBV28 with TRBJ2-7, with TRBD2 matching 8 bases. This CDR3 region has 17 residues. Germline CDR1 and CDR2: MDHEN and SYDVKM. Trimming at V came to 3 bases and at J to 2 bases, leaving 12 bases not matched to a gene. DNA for the CDR3: TGTGCCAGCAGTTTTGTGGCCAGGCGGGAGGCGGCCTACGAGCAGTACTTC. This gives the protein CASSFVARREAAYEQYF.

This clonotype has a handful of counts. This rearrangement joins TRBV20-1 to TRBJ2-7; 8 nucleotides match TRBD2. CDR3 size: 15 residues. V dropped 3 bases and J dropped 4; count of bases not matched to a gene: 11. Per germline, CDR1 DFQATT and CDR2 SNEGSKA (reference sequence). The CDR3 DNA reads as TGCAGTGCTAGTAATCCAGCGGGAGACAGGTACGAGCAGTACTTC. Its protein is CSASNPAGDRYEQYF.

This clonotype was seen more than once but under ten times. The chain has TRBV6-2 or TRBV6-3 and TRBJ1-5; no clear D gene. The CDR3 runs 14 residues. In germline, CDR1 is MNHEY, CDR2 SVGEGT. Deletions cut 9 bases from V and 0 bases from J, with 12 bases between. The CDR3 DNA follows: TGTGCCAGTTGGGCGCGGCATAGCAATCAGCCCCAGCATTTT. It encodes CASWARHSNQPQHF.

This clonotype is a singleton in its sample. The CDR3 DNA follows: TGTGCCAGCAGTTTAGACCGGACTACCGCCTACGAGCAGTACTTC. Its translation is CASSLDRTTAYEQYF. The rearrangement uses TRBV27 and TRBJ2-7, with a tentative D call TRBD2 (6 bases). Trimming removed 2 bases from V and 2 bases from J, with 13 bases in between. Germline assignment: CDR1 MNHEY and CDR2 SMNVEV (reference sequence). The CDR3 is 15 residues long.

This clonotype has at least ten counts. The CDR3 DNA sequence: TGTGCCATTGGCCGTACCGTCTACGAGCAGTACTTC. The encoded protein is CAIGRTVYEQYF. The rearrangement joins TRBV7-9 to TRBJ2-7; D ambiguous. The CDR3 covers 12 residues. Trimming took off 10 bases at V and 3 bases at J, with 13 bases between the two ends. Looked up from germline, CDR1 is SEHNR and CDR2 is FQNEAQ (reference sequence).

The chain carries TRBV19 and TRBJ1-1; a possible D gene is TRBD1 (5 bases). The CDR3 is 17 amino acids. Trimming cost V 5 bases and J 3 bases, with 22 bases left between them. Germline assignment: CDR1 LNHDA and CDR2 SQIVND (reference sequence). DNA of the CDR3: TGTGCCAGTAGTCTTCTGTCTGACAGAAGCGTTTACACTGAAGCTTTCTTT. This encodes CASSLLSDRSVYTEAFF.

This rearrangement joins TRBV7-6 to TRBJ2-7, with 9 nucleotides matching TRBD1. The trim removed 2 bases at V and 3 bases at J, leaving 5 bases unmatched. CDR1 and CDR2 from the germline V gene are SGHVS and FNYEAQ. The CDR3 sequence is 15 residues long. DNA for the CDR3: TGTGCCAGCAGCTTAAGGACAGGGGAGAACTACGAGCAGTACTTC. Translated: CASSLRTGENYEQYF.